The present T cell receptor (beta chain) was sequenced within a study of early T cells in non-severe SARS-CoV-2 infection. Study-wide background: Unsorted whole blood bulk RNA was sequenced, with unpaired chains. Overall study results and limits: VDJdb matching, biased toward anti-spike CD8 responses, missed private and CD4 specificities.

Each single cDNA molecule received a unique molecular identifier. TCRdb processed the 5' RACE reads anew with MiXCR; each CDR3 protein has one entry. In the table there are 40,000 to 60,000 distinct CDR3 sequences, around 4.6% of which are singletons. At least ten counts were recorded for this clonotype. Its target is not known. CDR3 size: 13 residues. Between the trimmed V and J ends, which lost 4 bases and 0 bases, there was a span of 4 bases. Germline V gene sequence: CDR1 SGHTA, CDR2 FQGNSA. The receptor comes from an adult who was a healthcare worker with PCR-confirmed SARS-CoV-2 infection or an uninfected control (not recorded which). This rearrangement joins TRBV7-2 to TRBJ1-3, with D hard to call. The sample taken for sequencing was whole blood. The DNA of the CDR3 is TGTGCCAGCAGCTCTAGCTCTGGAAACACCATATATTTT. It is translated as CASSSSSGNTIYF.